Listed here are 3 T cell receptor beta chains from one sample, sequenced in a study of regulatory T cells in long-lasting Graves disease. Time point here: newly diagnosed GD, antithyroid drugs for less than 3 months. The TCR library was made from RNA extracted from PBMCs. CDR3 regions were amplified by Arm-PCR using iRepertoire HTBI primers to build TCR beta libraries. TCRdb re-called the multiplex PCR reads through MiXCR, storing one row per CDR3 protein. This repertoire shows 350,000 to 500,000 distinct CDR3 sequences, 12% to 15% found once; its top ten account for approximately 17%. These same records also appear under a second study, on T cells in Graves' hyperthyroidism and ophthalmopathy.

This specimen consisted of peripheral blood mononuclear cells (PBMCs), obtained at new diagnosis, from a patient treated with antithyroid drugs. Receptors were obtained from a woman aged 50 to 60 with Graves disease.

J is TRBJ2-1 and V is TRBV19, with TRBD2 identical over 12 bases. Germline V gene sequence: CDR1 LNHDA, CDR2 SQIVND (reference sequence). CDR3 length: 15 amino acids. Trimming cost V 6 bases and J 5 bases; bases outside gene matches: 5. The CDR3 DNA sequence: TGTGCCAGTAGCCGACTAGCGGGAGCCCACAATGAGCAGTTCTTC. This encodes CASSRLAGAHNEQFF.

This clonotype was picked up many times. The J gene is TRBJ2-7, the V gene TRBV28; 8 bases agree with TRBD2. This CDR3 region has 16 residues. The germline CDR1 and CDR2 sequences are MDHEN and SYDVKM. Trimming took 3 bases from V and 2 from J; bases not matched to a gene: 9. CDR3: CASSFGREEVPYEQYF. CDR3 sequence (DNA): TGTGCCAGCAGTTTCGGGCGGGAGGAGGTACCCTACGAGCAGTACTTC.

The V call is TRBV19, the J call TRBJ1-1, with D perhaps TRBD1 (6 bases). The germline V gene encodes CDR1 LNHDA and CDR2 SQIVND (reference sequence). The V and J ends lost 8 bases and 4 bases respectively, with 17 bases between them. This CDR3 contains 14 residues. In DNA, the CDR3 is TGTGCCAGTTCAAACAGGGCGCCAATCACTGAAGCTTTCTTT. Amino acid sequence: CASSNRAPITEAFF. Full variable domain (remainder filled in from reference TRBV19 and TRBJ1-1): DGGITQSPKYLFRKEGQNVTLSCEQNLNHDAMYWYRQDPGQGLRLIYYSQIVNDFQKGDIAEGYSVSREKKESFPLTVTSAQKNPTAFYLCASSNRAPITEAFFGQGTRLTVV.